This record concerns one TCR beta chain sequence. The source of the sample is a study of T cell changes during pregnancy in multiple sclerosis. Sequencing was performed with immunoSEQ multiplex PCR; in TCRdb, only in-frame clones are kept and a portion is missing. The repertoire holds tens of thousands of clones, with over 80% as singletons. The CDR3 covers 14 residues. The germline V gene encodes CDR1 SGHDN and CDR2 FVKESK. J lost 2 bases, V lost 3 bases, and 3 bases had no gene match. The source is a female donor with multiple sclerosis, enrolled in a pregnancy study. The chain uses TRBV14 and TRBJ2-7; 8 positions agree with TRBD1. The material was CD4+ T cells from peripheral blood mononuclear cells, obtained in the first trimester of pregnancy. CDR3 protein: CASSHLDRAYEQYF. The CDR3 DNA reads TGTGCCAGCAGCCACCTGGACAGGGCCTACGAGCAGTACTTC.